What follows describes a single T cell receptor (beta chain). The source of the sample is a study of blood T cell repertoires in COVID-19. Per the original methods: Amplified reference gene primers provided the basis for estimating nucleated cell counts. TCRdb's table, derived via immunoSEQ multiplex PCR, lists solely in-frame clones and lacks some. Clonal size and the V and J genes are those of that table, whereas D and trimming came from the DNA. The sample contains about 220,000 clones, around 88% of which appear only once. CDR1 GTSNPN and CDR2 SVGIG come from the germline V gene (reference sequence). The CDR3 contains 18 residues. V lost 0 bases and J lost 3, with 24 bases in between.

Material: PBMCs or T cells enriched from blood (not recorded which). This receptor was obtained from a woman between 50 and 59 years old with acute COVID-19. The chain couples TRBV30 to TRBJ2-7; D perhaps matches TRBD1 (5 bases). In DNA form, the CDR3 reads TGTGCCTGGAGTGTATGGTCATCTAGGGGCAGGATAATCTACGAGCAGTACTTC. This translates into CAWSVWSSRGRIIYEQYF. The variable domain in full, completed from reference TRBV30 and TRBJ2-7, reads SQTIHQWPATLVQPVGSPLSLECTVEGTSNPNLYWYRQAAGRGLQLLFYSVGIGQISSEVPQNLSASRPQDRQFILSSKKLLLSDSGFYLCAWSVWSSRGRIIYEQYFGPGTRLTVT.